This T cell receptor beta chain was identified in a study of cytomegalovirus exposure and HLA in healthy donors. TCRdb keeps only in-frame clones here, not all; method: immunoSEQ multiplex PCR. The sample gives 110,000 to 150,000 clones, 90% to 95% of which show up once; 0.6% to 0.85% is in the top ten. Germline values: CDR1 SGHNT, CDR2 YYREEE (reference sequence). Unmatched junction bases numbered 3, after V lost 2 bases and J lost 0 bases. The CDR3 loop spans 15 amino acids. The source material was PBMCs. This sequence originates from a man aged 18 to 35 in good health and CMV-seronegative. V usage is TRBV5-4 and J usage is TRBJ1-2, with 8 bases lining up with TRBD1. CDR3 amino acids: CASSFGTGPNYGYTF. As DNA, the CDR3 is TGTGCCAGCAGCTTTGGGACAGGCCCTAACTATGGCTACACCTTC.